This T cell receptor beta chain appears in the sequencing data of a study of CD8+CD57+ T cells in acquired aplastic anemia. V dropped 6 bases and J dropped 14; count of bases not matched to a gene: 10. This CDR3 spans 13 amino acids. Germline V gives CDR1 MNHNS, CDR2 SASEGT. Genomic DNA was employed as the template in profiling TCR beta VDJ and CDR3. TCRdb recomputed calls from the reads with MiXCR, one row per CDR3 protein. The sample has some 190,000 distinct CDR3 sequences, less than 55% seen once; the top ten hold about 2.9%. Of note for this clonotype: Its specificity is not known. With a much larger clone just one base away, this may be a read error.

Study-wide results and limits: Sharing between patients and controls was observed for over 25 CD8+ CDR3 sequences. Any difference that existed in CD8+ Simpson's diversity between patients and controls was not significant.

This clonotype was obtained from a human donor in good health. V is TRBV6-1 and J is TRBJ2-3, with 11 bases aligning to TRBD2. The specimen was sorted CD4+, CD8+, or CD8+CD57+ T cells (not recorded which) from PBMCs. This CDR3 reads CASSGHSGRALYF. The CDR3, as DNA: TGTGCCAGCAGCGGGCATAGCGGGAGGGCCTTGTATTTT.